This TCR beta chain is drawn from a study of control samples from healthy donors and cancer patients. The V end was cut by 5 bases, the J end by 2 bases, with 13 bases between. Germline V lookup: CDR1 LNHDA, CDR2 SQIVND (reference sequence). There are 15 residues in the CDR3. This table comes from immunoSEQ multiplex PCR, and its TCRdb copy is limited to in-frame clones, with some not included. The repertoire has about 130,000 clones, just under 95% of them found once; the top ten carry 13% to 15%. Input material: PBMCs. The sequence was obtained from a man aged 55 to 70 with colorectal cancer. V gene TRBV19 combines with J gene TRBJ2-1; perhaps D is TRBD1 or TRBD2 (6 bases each). The CDR3 DNA follows: TGTGCCAGTAGTCTTATAGGGGGGCCCTACAATGAGCAGTTCTTC. It encodes CASSLIGGPYNEQFF.